These 7 T cell receptor beta chains originate from one sample sequenced in a study of blood T cell repertoires in COVID-19 (dated by TCRdb to about 2020). The receptor library was made with the immunoSEQ multiplex PCR assay. This immuneACCESS table, as held by TCRdb, lists in-frame sequences with V and J called but not all clones. Of the missing ones, under half trace to an unresolved V gene in checked studies; the others have no known cause. Recorded for this sample are some 150,000 clones; about three quarters of them occurred a single time. The top ten constitute roughly 9% of the sample. The sample was peripheral blood. The receptors originated from a woman aged 50 to 65 with active or convalescent COVID-19.

This clone was recorded only once. The chain employs TRBV7-6 and TRBJ2-7; the match to TRBD2 covers 12 bases. There are 16 residues in the CDR3. V gave up 5 bases and J gave up 7 bases; unmatched junction bases: 12. The V gene's germline CDR1 is SGHVS and CDR2 FNYEAQ. The CDR3 is CASSRTLAGGSGEQYF. For the CDR3, the DNA is TGTGCCAGCAGCCGGACACTAGCGGGGGGTTCGGGGGAGCAGTACTTC.

This clone was seen once. The germline gene is not matched at one end of the junction; a read error may be the cause. The chain links TRBV7-8 to TRBJ1-2; D is possibly TRBD1 (6 bases). This CDR3 comprises 17 residues. CDR1 is SGHVS, CDR2 FQNEAQ, per germline. This CDR3 reads CASRLASAGVGNYGYTF. The CDR3 coding sequence is TGTGCCAGCAGATTAGCATCTGCAGGGGTGGGGAACTATGGCTACACCTTC.

This clone was detected a few times. The V call is TRBV29-1, the J call TRBJ2-7, with D perhaps matching TRBD2 (5 bases). CDR3 length equals 12 residues. The ends were cut back, 4 bases at V and 2 bases at J, with 9 bases in the middle. Germline V CDR1 and CDR2: SQVTM, ANQGSEA. The CDR3 protein is CSVGTYPYEQYF. The CDR3, as DNA: TGCAGCGTTGGGACTTATCCCTACGAGCAGTACTTC.

The chain has TRBV5-1 and TRBJ2-1; D perhaps matches TRBD2 (6 bases). V gave up 4 bases and J gave up 8 bases, with 13 bases separating them. CDR1 SGHRS and CDR2 YFSETQ come from the germline V gene. CDR3 length equals 13 residues. The CDR3 nucleotides read TGCGCCAGCAGCCCCTCGACTAGGGATGAGCAGTTCTTC. It codes for CASSPSTRDEQFF. Drawing the rest from reference TRBV5-1 and TRBJ2-1, the complete variable domain is KAGVTQTPRYLIKTRGQQVTLSCSPISGHRSVSWYQQTPGQGLQFLFEYFSETQRNKGNFPGRFSGRQFSNSRSEMNVSTLELGDSALYLCASSPSTRDEQFFGPGTRLTVL.

The chain is built from TRBV19 and TRBJ2-7; D may be TRBD1 (5 bases). Trimming took off 7 bases at V and 2 bases at J, with 9 bases between the two ends. Germline V gene lookup returns CDR1 LNHDA and CDR2 SQIVND (reference sequence). This CDR3 is built from 12 residues. The CDR3 nucleotides are TGTGCCAGTACTGACAGAGCCTACGAGCAGTACTTC. As protein: CASTDRAYEQYF.

This rearrangement joins TRBV7-8 to TRBJ2-7, with 9 bases lining up with TRBD1. Trimming removed 7 bases from V and 4 bases from J; junction bases left unmatched: 8. Germline CDR1 SGHVS, CDR2 FQNEAQ. The CDR3 has 14 amino acids. The CDR3 sequence is CASKRTGAGYEQYF. CDR3 in DNA: TGTGCCAGCAAAAGGACAGGGGCTGGTTACGAGCAGTACTTC.

The chain carries TRBV28 and TRBJ2-5; maybe TRBD2 (6 bases). The V end lost 8 bases, the J end lost 3 bases, and 22 bases lay between the germline ends. The CDR3 sequence is 16 residues long. Germline loops: CDR1 MDHEN, CDR2 SYDVKM. The CDR3 bases are TGTGCCAGCGCTGCAGCCAGAGCGGGTCTAGAAGAGACCCAGTACTTC. This gives the protein CASAAARAGLEETQYF.